One T cell receptor beta chain is described in this entry. Libraries were prepared by immunoSEQ multiplex PCR; TCRdb keeps only in-frame clonotypes and omits some of them. Among approximately 110,000 clones, approximately 70% were seen once, and the ten largest hold over 20%. This entry comes from a study of shared clonotypes between healthy human individuals. The origin of this receptor is a woman younger than 45 in good health. Sequencing was performed on memory CD8+ T cells sorted from blood. Sample subset: CD45RO+ cells pooled with CCR7-negative TemRA cells.

The CDR3 bases are TGTGCCAGCAGAGCGGGTGGCTATGGCTACACCTTC. Protein: CASRAGGYGYTF. J is TRBJ1-2 and V is TRBV27; D is uncertain. Germline V gives CDR1 MNHEY, CDR2 SMNVEV (reference sequence). The V end was cut by 6 bases, the J end by 4 bases, with 9 bases between. CDR3 size: 12 residues.